The rows below give T cell receptor beta chains drawn from one sample of a study of shared T cell receptors in the human thymus. TCRdb's copy holds only in-frame clones and misses some; the assay was immunoSEQ multiplex PCR. The repertoire holds some 720,000 clones, with 88% as singletons. The sample was also reused in another study, on human thymus T cells.

Sequenced: thymocytes. The receptors derive from a boy less than two years old with a congenital heart defect. Both conserved end residues are part of each CDR3. The D gene is left open where the match is weak.

cdr3_aa: CASSVDGAEQFF
cdr3_nt: TGTGCCAGCAGCGTAGATGGGGCTGAGCAGTTCTTC
d_call: .
j_call: TRBJ2-1
v_call: TRBV9

cdr3_aa: CASTHGSGNEQFF
cdr3_nt: TGTGCCAGCACCCACGGAAGCGGCAATGAGCAGTTCTTC
d_call: .
j_call: TRBJ2-1
v_call: TRBV6-5

cdr3_aa: CATSRDAQWAGEGDTQYF
cdr3_nt: TGTGCCACCAGCAGAGACGCCCAATGGGCGGGAGAGGGGGATACGCAGTATTTT
d_call: TRBD2
j_call: TRBJ2-3
v_call: TRBV15

cdr3_aa: CASSLKYTDTQYF
cdr3_nt: TGTGCCAGCAGCTTGAAATACACAGATACGCAGTATTTT
d_call: .
j_call: TRBJ2-3
v_call: TRBV5-8

cdr3_aa: CASSQERTSENTGELFF
cdr3_nt: TGCGCCAGCAGCCAAGAGAGGACTAGCGAGAACACCGGGGAGCTGTTTTTT
d_call: TRBD2
j_call: TRBJ2-2
v_call: TRBV4-3

cdr3_aa: CASSPTGWGEKLFF
cdr3_nt: TGTGCCAGTAGTCCGACAGGGTGGGGTGAAAAACTGTTTTTT
d_call: TRBD1
j_call: TRBJ1-4
v_call: TRBV19

cdr3_aa: CSRGTGECAVGKEETQYF
cdr3_nt: TGCAGCCGAGGGACAGGGGAATGTGCGGTTGGGAAGGAAGAGACCCAGTACTTC
d_call: TRBD1
j_call: TRBJ2-5
v_call: TRBV29-1

cdr3_aa: CASSPRDNPYEQYF
cdr3_nt: TGTGCCAGCAGTCCTAGGGACAACCCCTACGAGCAGTACTTC
d_call: .
j_call: TRBJ2-7
v_call: TRBV28

cdr3_aa: CASSYGASGKTGELFF
cdr3_nt: TGTGCCAGCAGTTATGGGGCTAGCGGGAAGACCGGGGAGCTGTTTTTT
d_call: TRBD2
j_call: TRBJ2-2
v_call: TRBV6-6

cdr3_aa: CASTRTGNEGYEQYF
cdr3_nt: TGTGCCAGCACCCGGACAGGGAACGAGGGCTACGAGCAGTACTTC
d_call: TRBD1
j_call: TRBJ2-7
v_call: TRBV6-6

cdr3_aa: CSVDYSGRAQGQYF
cdr3_nt: TGCAGCGTTGATTACAGCGGGAGGGCCCAGGGCCAGTACTTC
d_call: TRBD2
j_call: TRBJ2-5
v_call: TRBV29-1

cdr3_aa: CASSPQYRGMNTEAFF
cdr3_nt: TGTGCCAGCTCACCACAATATCGGGGGATGAACACTGAAGCTTTCTTT
d_call: .
j_call: TRBJ1-1
v_call: TRBV18

cdr3_aa: CASSTSTSGSHF
cdr3_nt: TGTGCCAGCAGCACCTCGACTAGCGGGAGTCACTTC
d_call: TRBD2
j_call: TRBJ2-7
v_call: TRBV6-4

cdr3_aa: CASRSRVPYNEQFF
cdr3_nt: TGCGCCAGCCGTTCCCGGGTCCCCTACAATGAGCAGTTCTTC
d_call: .
j_call: TRBJ2-1
v_call: TRBV5-1

cdr3_aa: CASLLSYRDRGFQETQYF
cdr3_nt: TGTGCCAGTCTCCTCTCGTACCGGGACAGGGGATTCCAAGAGACCCAGTACTTC
d_call: TRBD1
j_call: TRBJ2-5
v_call: TRBV5-6

cdr3_aa: CASSPEGGFDIYF
cdr3_nt: TGTGCCAGCAGCCCGGAGGGGGGGTTCGACATATATTTT
d_call: .
j_call: TRBJ1-3
v_call: TRBV7-6

cdr3_aa: CASDGTGGTGELFF
cdr3_nt: TGTGCCAGCGACGGGACAGGGGGCACCGGGGAGCTGTTTTTT
d_call: TRBD1
j_call: TRBJ2-2
v_call: TRBV6-1